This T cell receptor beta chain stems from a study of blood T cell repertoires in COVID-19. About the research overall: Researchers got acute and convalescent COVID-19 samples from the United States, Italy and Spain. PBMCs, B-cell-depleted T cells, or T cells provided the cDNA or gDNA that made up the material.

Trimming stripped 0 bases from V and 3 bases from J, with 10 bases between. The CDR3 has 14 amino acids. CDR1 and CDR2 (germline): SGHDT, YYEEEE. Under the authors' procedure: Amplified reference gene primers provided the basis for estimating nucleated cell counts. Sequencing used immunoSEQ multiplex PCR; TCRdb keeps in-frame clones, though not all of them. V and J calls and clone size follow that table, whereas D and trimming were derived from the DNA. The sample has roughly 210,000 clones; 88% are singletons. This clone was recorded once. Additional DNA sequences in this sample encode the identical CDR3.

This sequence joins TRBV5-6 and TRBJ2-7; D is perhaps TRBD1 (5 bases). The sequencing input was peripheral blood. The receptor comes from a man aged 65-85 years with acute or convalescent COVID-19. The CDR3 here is CASSLGQGVYEQYF. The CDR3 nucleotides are TGTGCCAGCAGCTTGGGTCAGGGCGTCTACGAGCAGTACTTC.